One and the same sample provided the 5 T cell receptor beta chains below, sequenced in a study of blood T cell repertoires in COVID-19 (dated by TCRdb to about 2020). The library was produced with the immunoSEQ multiplex PCR assay. TCRdb holds this immuneACCESS table with in-frame rearrangements only. Some clones are missing; in checked studies, unresolved V genes explain under half, and the rest has no known cause. The sample data list under 200,000 clones, and over 80% of these were observed just once. The biggest ten clones account for 13% of the sample. Sequencing was done on a sample of PBMCs or T cells enriched from blood (not recorded which). The receptor set was obtained from a woman aged 55 to 70 who had recovered from COVID-19.

The chain employs TRBV4-1 and TRBJ1-2; a possible D gene is TRBD1 (5 bases). Germline CDR1 is MGHRA and CDR2 is YSYEKL. The CDR3 is 13 amino acids. The germline V and J ends were trimmed by 0 bases and 4 bases, with 6 bases remaining between them. DNA for the CDR3: TGCGCCAGCAGCCAAGAAAGGGGCTATGGCTACACCTTC. It is translated as CASSQERGYGYTF.

This chain links TRBV30 with TRBJ1-6, with TRBD1 as a possible D gene (5 bases). The CDR3 loop spans 16 amino acids. The V gene lost 3 bases and the J gene lost 2 bases, with 14 bases spanning the gap. Germline V lookup: CDR1 GTSNPN, CDR2 SVGIG (reference sequence). For the CDR3, the DNA is TGTGCCTGGAGCCCCCCAGGGCACACCTATAATTCACCCCTCCACTTT. Protein product: CAWSPPGHTYNSPLHF.

This clone has only a few counts. The J gene is TRBJ1-5, the V gene TRBV5-4; no reliable D call. The CDR3 has 12 residues. In germline, CDR1 is SGHNT, CDR2 YYREEE (reference sequence). Trimming took off 5 bases at V and 6 bases at J, with 9 bases between the two ends. CDR3 residues: CASSLDSQPQHF. The CDR3 nucleotides read TGTGCCAGCAGTTTAGATAGTCAGCCCCAGCATTTT.

As regards this clone: Other DNA sequences in this specimen translate into the identical CDR3. This chain joins TRBV28 and TRBJ2-1; no clear D gene. This CDR3 has 12 residues. Germline V gives CDR1 MDHEN, CDR2 SYDVKM. V was pared by 8 bases and J by 2 bases, with 7 bases between. CDR3 residues: CASRGPYNEQFF. CDR3 DNA sequence: TGTGCCAGCCGTGGGCCCTACAATGAGCAGTTCTTC.

The V and J genes are TRBV19 and TRBJ2-2; 7 positions agree with TRBD2. The V segment lost 6 bases and the J segment 7 bases; nucleotides outside the gene matches: 8. This CDR3 contains 14 residues. Germline V CDR1 and CDR2: LNHDA, SQIVND (reference sequence). CDR3 loop: CASRPRGDGGELFF. CDR3 coding DNA: TGTGCCAGTAGGCCCCGGGGGGACGGCGGGGAGCTGTTTTTT.